The sequence of this T cell receptor (beta chain) was determined in a study of blood T cell repertoires in COVID-19 (dated by TCRdb to the early 2020s). Regarding the research as a whole: Collaborator samples came from the United States, Italy and Spain and covered acute and convalescent phases of COVID-19. The material from the prospective study consisted of cDNA or gDNA derived from T cells, B-cell-depleted T cells, or PBMCs. The dataset comprised deeply sampled blood TCRbeta repertoires from subjects exposed to, actively infected with, or recovered from COVID-19. The repertoires were made available in a free public database intended to serve as a resource for research on the immune response to SARS-CoV-2. Samples were obtained from the ongoing ImmuneRACE study (first 160 participants) and from about 1,300 subjects provided by 6 global collaborators. Nearly every sample came with metadata listing a de-identified subject ID, COVID-19 status, age in years and sex. Where HLA class I and class II types were available, the types were taken from metadata supplied by the sample provider, not from assay-based typing. Here is what the overall study found, with its caveats: The quantity of clinical and demographic metadata differed by source and by participant and was supplied without curation.

A remark on this clone: No antigen is known for it. Per-base qualities were not stored, and no clone one base away is much larger.

The immunoSEQ Assay, a bias-controlled multiplex PCR, was used to amplify TCRbeta CDR3 regions from genomic DNA. The paper's data handling went like this. Within the assay, amplification of reference gene primers was used to estimate how many nucleated cells each sample contained. Sequence reads were collapsed and filtered to measure the absolute abundance of every unique TCRbeta CDR3 rearrangement. For each sample, productive Simpson clonality was calculated as the square root of Simpson's diversity index over productive rearrangements. This immuneACCESS table, as held by TCRdb, lists in-frame sequences with V and J called but not all clones. Of the missing ones, under half trace to an unresolved V gene in checked studies; the others have no known cause. The V and J calls and clone size come from that table; D and trimming were worked out from the DNA. The sample table records about 39,000 clones; 75% to 90% of these occur just once. The top ten constitute 14% of the sample.

The CDR3 goes from the cysteine to the phenylalanine over 12 residues. Only the CDR3 portion is preserved as DNA: 36 bases, with reading frame beginning at the first base. V and J are trimmed by 6 bases and 11 bases, and the gene matches miss 6 bases of the junction. CDR1 and CDR2, per the germline V gene, are SGHAT and FQNNGV. Each collaborating institution followed its own protocols to collect whole blood in K2EDTA tubes. For TCRbeta analysis, collaborators shipped samples as frozen whole blood, isolated PBMCs, or DNA extracted from either of those sample types. This TCR derives from a man between 50 and 59 years old with active or convalescent COVID-19. The sample consisted of peripheral blood. The chain employs TRBV11-2 and TRBJ1-1, and TRBD1 aligns with 10 junction nucleotides. The CDR3 amino acid sequence is: CASRRDRGEAFF. In nucleotides, the sequence is TGTGCCAGCAGGAGGGACAGGGGTGAGGCTTTCTTT.